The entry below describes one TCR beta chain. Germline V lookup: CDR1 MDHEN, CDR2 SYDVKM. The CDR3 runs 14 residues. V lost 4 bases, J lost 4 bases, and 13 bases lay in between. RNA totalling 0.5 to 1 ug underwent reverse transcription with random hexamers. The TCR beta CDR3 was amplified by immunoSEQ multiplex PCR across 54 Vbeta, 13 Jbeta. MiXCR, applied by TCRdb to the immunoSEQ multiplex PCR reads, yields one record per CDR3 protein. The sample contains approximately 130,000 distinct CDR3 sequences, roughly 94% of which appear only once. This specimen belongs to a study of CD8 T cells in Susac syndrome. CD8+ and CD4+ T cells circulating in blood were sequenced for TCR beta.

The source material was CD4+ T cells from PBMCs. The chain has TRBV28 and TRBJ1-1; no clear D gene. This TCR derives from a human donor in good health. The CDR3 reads CASSSTMSTTEAFF. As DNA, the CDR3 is TGTGCCAGCAGTTCGACCATGAGTACCACTGAAGCTTTCTTT.